The subject of this entry is one TCR beta chain. The table lists this clonotype with a few counts. The specificity of this receptor is unknown. Base qualities are not provided; no much larger clone lies one nucleotide away. The library was produced with RT-PCR. TCRdb lists the instrument as Illumina HiSeq 2500. TCRdb took the public reads, trimmed them with fastp at Q25, ran MiXCR for clone calling and kept in-frame beta chains. Identical CDR3 protein sequences are pooled into one entry, listed with their most common genes and DNA. This sample is represented by approximately 570,000 distinct CDR3 sequences; around 8% of them were singletons. The top ten clonotypes cover around 13% of the sample. This record belongs to a study of response to subunit inactivated influenza vaccine listed by TCRdb under 2018. With respect to the entire study: Deep quantitative T cell receptor repertoire profiling was used in the study to track responses to a trivalent subunit inactivated influenza vaccine. Overall study results and their limits: The authors suggested that each seasonal influenza vaccination may recruit only a limited number of new T cells.

CDR3 length: 13 amino acids, cysteine to phenylalanine. The CDR3 DNA has 39 bases and is translated from base 1. The germline V gene provides CDR1 KGHDR and CDR2 SFDVKD. The junction shows trimming of 7 bases on V and 4 bases on J, and the gene matches do not reach 3 bases of it. The specimen was PBMCs from blood, collected less than 30 months after vaccination. The rearrangement combines TRBV24-1 with TRBJ1-2; 9 central bases correspond to TRBD1. The clonotype was recovered from a man aged 50 to 69 who received an inactivated influenza vaccine. Donor details come from another sample of the same person, matched by shared clones. The sequence in DNA is TGTGCCACCAGAGGGGACAGGGCCTATGGCTACACCTTC. Translated, it reads CATRGDRAYGYTF.